The clone carrying this TCR beta chain was recorded once. The antigen remains unidentified. Random hexamers were used to reverse transcribe about 0.5 to 1 ug of RNA. With immunoSEQ multiplex PCR, TCR beta CDR3 was amplified across 54 Vbeta and 13 Jbeta. TCRdb reprocessed the immunoSEQ multiplex PCR reads via MiXCR and lists one record per CDR3 protein. This sample has some 120,000 distinct CDR3 sequences, with around 94% found just once. The data were obtained in a study of CD8 T cells in Susac syndrome. Study results and caveats: In total CD8+ repertoires, sixteen Susac-specific public clones were found, and CD8+ TEMRA repertoires had several.

The CDR3 consists of 15 residues. The germline V gene encodes CDR1 MRHNA and CDR2 SNTAGT. J lost 3 bases, V lost 6 bases, and 4 bases had no gene match. Sequenced input: CD8+ T cells from PBMCs. This chain links TRBV6-4 with TRBJ1-4; 10 nucleotides agree with TRBD1. The receptor comes from a human donor with Susac syndrome. CDR3 DNA: TGTGCCAGCAGCCTCGGGACAGGGGCTAATGAAAAACTGTTTTTT. Protein sequence: CASSLGTGANEKLFF.